The 8 T cell receptor beta chains reported below all come from one sample, sequenced in a study of blood T cell repertoires in COVID-19. Using immunoSEQ multiplex PCR, the repertoire was profiled, and TCRdb retains in-frame clones only, with some absent. The sample carries approximately 180,000 clones, almost 80% recorded once. The sequenced sample was peripheral blood. Receptor source: a woman aged 65 to 85 with acute or convalescent COVID-19.

J is TRBJ2-5 and V is TRBV4-1; D gene uncertain. The CDR3 extends over 15 amino acids. V lost 3 bases, J lost 4 bases, and 15 bases lay in between. The germline CDR1 and CDR2 sequences are MGHRA and YSYEKL. The CDR3 spells CASSQQFGPGETQYF. CDR3 bases: TGCGCCAGCAGCCAGCAGTTTGGTCCAGGAGAGACCCAGTACTTC.

The chain combines TRBV6-5 with TRBJ2-3; 8 bases line up with TRBD1. V lost 4 bases and J lost 5; bases outside the gene matches: 5. This CDR3 comprises 14 residues. Germline V CDR1 and CDR2: MNHEY, SVGAGI. CDR3 loop: CASSWGQDGDTQYF. The CDR3 DNA is TGTGCCAGCAGTTGGGGACAGGATGGAGATACGCAGTATTTT.

This rearrangement joins TRBV27 to TRBJ1-5; 9 bases line up with TRBD1. The germline V gene encodes CDR1 MNHEY and CDR2 SMNVEV (reference sequence). Trimming removed 6 bases from V and 7 bases from J; junction bases left unmatched: 4. This CDR3 comprises 13 residues. The CDR3 loop is CASRQGAKQPQHF. Written as DNA, the CDR3 is TGTGCCAGCAGACAGGGGGCAAAACAGCCCCAGCATTTT.

The rearrangement joins TRBV5-1 to TRBJ2-3, with TRBD1 matching 10 bases. CDR3 size: 16 residues. Germline values: CDR1 SGHRS, CDR2 YFSETQ. V shed 0 bases, J shed 4 bases, and the junction held 5 bases outside the gene matches. This CDR3 is CASSLGQGARSDTQYF. The CDR3 DNA reads as TGCGCCAGCAGCTTGGGACAGGGGGCGCGTTCAGATACGCAGTATTTT.

This chain joins TRBV29-1 and TRBJ1-1; D is possibly TRBD1 (6 bases). Trimming stripped 0 bases from V and 4 bases from J, with 9 bases between. CDR1 and CDR2 from the germline V gene are SQVTM and ANQGSEA. The CDR3 sequence is 13 residues long. The CDR3 DNA is TGCAGCGTTGAAGACTACAGGGTCACTGAAGCTTTCTTT. This gives the protein CSVEDYRVTEAFF.

This clone was detected only a few times. The rearrangement joins TRBV27 to TRBJ1-2; 7 bases fit TRBD1. The V and J ends lost 3 bases and 8 bases, in that order; junction bases with no gene match: 12. CDR3 length: 15 residues. In germline, CDR1 is MNHEY, CDR2 SMNVEV (reference sequence). The CDR3 DNA follows: TGTGCCAGCAGTTTTGGCCCGACAGGGCTGGGAGGCTACACCTTC. Its protein is CASSFGPTGLGGYTF.

The chain joins TRBV11-3 to TRBJ2-2; D perhaps matches TRBD2 (6 bases). This CDR3 has 14 residues. Trimming shortened V by 5 bases and J by 9 bases, and 16 bases separated the two germline ends. CDR1 is SGHNT and CDR2 is YENEEA in the germline V gene. CDR3 region: CASSLRGGIRELFF. DNA of the CDR3: TGTGCCAGCAGCCTAAGGGGCGGGATAAGGGAGCTGTTTTTT.

This sequence joins TRBV2 and TRBJ1-4; TRBD1 agrees at 7 bases. Germline V gene lookup returns CDR1 SNHLY and CDR2 FYNNEI. With 4 bases clipped from V and 0 bases from J, the junction kept 8 bases outside the gene matches. There are 17 residues in the CDR3. CDR3 amino acids: CASSVRTGHATNEKLFF. CDR3 coding DNA: TGTGCCAGCAGTGTTAGGACAGGCCATGCAACTAATGAAAAACTGTTTTTT. The entire variable domain, with the rest obtained from reference TRBV2 and TRBJ1-4, is as follows: EPEVTQTPSHQVTQMGQEVILRCVPISNHLYFYWYRQILGQKVEFLVSFYNNEISEKSEIFDDQFSVERPDGSNFTLKIRSTKLEDSAMYFCASSVRTGHATNEKLFFGSGTQLSVL.